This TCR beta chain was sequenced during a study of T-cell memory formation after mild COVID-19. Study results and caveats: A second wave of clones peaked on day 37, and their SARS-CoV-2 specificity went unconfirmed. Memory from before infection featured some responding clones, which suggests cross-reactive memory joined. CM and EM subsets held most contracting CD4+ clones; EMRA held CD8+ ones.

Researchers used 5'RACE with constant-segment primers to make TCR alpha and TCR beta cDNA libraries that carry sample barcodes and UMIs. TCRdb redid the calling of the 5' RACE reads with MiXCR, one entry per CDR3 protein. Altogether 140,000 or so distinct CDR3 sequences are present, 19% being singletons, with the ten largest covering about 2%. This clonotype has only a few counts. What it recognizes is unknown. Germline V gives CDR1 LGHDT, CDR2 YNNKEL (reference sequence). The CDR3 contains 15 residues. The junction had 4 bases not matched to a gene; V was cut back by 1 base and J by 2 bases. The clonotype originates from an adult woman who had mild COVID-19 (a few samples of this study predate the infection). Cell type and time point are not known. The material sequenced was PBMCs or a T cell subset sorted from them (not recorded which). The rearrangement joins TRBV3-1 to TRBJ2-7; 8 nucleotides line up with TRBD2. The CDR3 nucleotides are TGTGCCAGCAGCCAAGCCAGCGGGGGCCCCTACGAGCAGTACTTC. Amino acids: CASSQASGGPYEQYF.